What follows are 14 T cell receptor beta chains derived from one specimen sequenced in a study of T-cell memory formation after mild COVID-19. MiXCR, run by TCRdb on the 5' RACE reads, gives a single entry per CDR3 protein. The profile shows some 120,000 distinct CDR3 sequences, less than 6.5% of them singletons. The sample taken for sequencing was PBMCs or a T cell subset sorted from them (not recorded which). The source of these receptors is an adult woman who had mild COVID-19 (a few samples of this study predate the infection). Cell type and time point are not known.

In this sample, this clonotype turned up many times. V and J are TRBV5-5 and TRBJ2-3; 8 nucleotides agree with TRBD2. Germline assignment: CDR1 SGHKS and CDR2 YYEKEE (reference sequence). The J segment lost 7 bases and the V segment lost 2 bases, leaving 12 bases of the junction unmatched. CDR3 length: 16 residues. The CDR3 region is CASSFLLLSGRYTQYF. The CDR3 nucleotides read TGTGCCAGCAGCTTCCTTCTTTTAAGCGGGAGATATACGCAGTATTTT.

This rearrangement joins TRBV7-2 to TRBJ2-3; TRBD2 aligns across 15 bases. Germline values: CDR1 SGHTA, CDR2 FQGNSA. This CDR3 has 18 residues. J lost 0 bases, V lost 2 bases, and 3 bases had no gene match. CDR3 nucleotides: TGTGCCAGCAGCTTAAGGGGACTAGCGGGGGGTAGCACAGATACGCAGTATTTT. Its translation: CASSLRGLAGGSTDTQYF.

Ten or more counts support this clonotype. The chain combines TRBV4-2 with TRBJ2-1; perhaps TRBD1 as D (6 bases). V lost 3 bases to trimming and J lost 7 bases, with 25 bases between them. The germline V gene has CDR1 LGHNA and CDR2 YNFKEQ. The CDR3 is 18 residues long. The CDR3 DNA is TGTGCCAGCAGCCATGACGATATATGGGGGCGTGCTGGGAATGAGCAGTTCTTC. Translation: CASSHDDIWGRAGNEQFF.

This clonotype occurred a few times. The chain uses TRBV18 and TRBJ1-5; D gene ambiguous. Germline V gene sequence: CDR1 KGHSH, CDR2 LQKENI. This CDR3 comprises 14 residues. Trimming removed 1 base at V and 7 bases at J, with 11 bases between. The CDR3 is CASSPQGTMQPQHF. The CDR3 nucleotides read TGTGCCAGCTCACCACAGGGTACGATGCAGCCCCAGCATTTT.

The chain couples TRBV7-6 to TRBJ1-2, with TRBD1 as a possible D gene (5 bases). The CDR3 spans 20 residues. Between the trimmed V and J ends, which lost 3 bases and 0 bases, there was a span of 26 bases. Germline assignment: CDR1 SGHVS and CDR2 FNYEAQ. The CDR3 DNA is TGTGCCAGCAGCTTTGACCCCCTCGGCCCGGGACTTTTAGCTAACTATGGCTACACCTTC. Its translation: CASSFDPLGPGLLANYGYTF.

In its sample, this clonotype was seen many times. V usage is TRBV7-9 and J usage is TRBJ2-3, with unresolved D. This CDR3 spans 15 amino acids. Per the germline V gene, CDR1 is SEHNR and CDR2 is FQNEAQ (reference sequence). Trimming stripped 3 bases from V and 2 bases from J, with 12 bases between. CDR3 bases: TGTGCCAGCAGCTTCGACGGTCTATTCACAGATACGCAGTATTTT. It codes for CASSFDGLFTDTQYF.

With respect to this clonotype: It is unclear where the CDR3 begins or ends on the DNA, so no DNA is shown, and the CDR3 is as TCRdb lists it. The V gene is TRBV9, the J gene TRBJ2-2; TRBD2 is the table's D call, not checked against the DNA. Germline values: CDR1 SGDLS, CDR2 YYNGEE. The CDR3 length equals 17 residues, ends included. This CDR3 reads CASSVREIQLRAGELFF.

V and J are TRBV7-9 and TRBJ2-4; a weak D match, TRBD1 (6 bases). Germline V lookup: CDR1 SEHNR, CDR2 FQNEAQ (reference sequence). V lost 1 base, J lost 9 bases, and 16 bases lay in between. The CDR3 spans 15 residues. The CDR3: CASSLGGGDFPIQYF. Written as DNA, the CDR3 is TGTGCCAGCAGCTTAGGAGGGGGAGACTTCCCCATTCAGTACTTC.

This clonotype was counted between two and nine times. In DNA, the CDR3 is TGTGCCAGCAGTTTTCTCAACACAGATACGCAGTATTTT. Its protein is CASSFLNTDTQYF. The gene calls are TRBV12-3 or TRBV12-4 and TRBJ2-3; no reliable D call. The V gene lost 3 bases and the J gene lost 2 bases, with 6 bases spanning the gap. This CDR3 region has 13 residues.

This clonotype was seen a handful of times. The genes are TRBV30 and TRBJ1-5; D is ambiguous. V lost 0 bases and J 7 bases, leaving 10 bases between the germline ends. Germline values: CDR1 GTSNPN, CDR2 SVGIG (reference sequence). CDR3 length: 13 amino acids. CDR3 nucleotides: TGTGCCTGGAGTGTAGAGGGTCGGCAGCCCCAGCATTTT. Protein: CAWSVEGRQPQHF.

Many counts were recorded for this clonotype. The chain uses TRBV6-6 and TRBJ2-7; 11 nucleotides line up with TRBD1. The J segment lost 3 bases and the V segment lost 6 bases, leaving 1 base of the junction unmatched. CDR3 length: 13 residues. Germline V lookup: CDR1 MNHNY, CDR2 SVGAGI (reference sequence). The CDR3 region is CASRGTGGYEQYF. In nucleotides, the CDR3 is TGTGCCAGCAGGGGGACAGGGGGCTACGAGCAGTACTTC.

This clonotype was seen at least ten times. The CDR3 spells CAWSSPETQYF. As DNA, the CDR3 is TGTGCCTGGAGTAGTCCTGAGACCCAGTACTTC. V and J are TRBV30 and TRBJ2-5; D is undetermined. Germline V gene lookup returns CDR1 GTSNPN and CDR2 SVGIG (reference sequence). V lost 2 bases to trimming and J lost 5 bases, with 6 bases between them. The CDR3 extends over 11 amino acids.

This clonotype was counted many times. CDR3 coding DNA: TGCAGTGCTACCGCCGGACTAGCGGGTCAAGAGACCCAGTACTTC. Protein product: CSATAGLAGQETQYF. This chain uses TRBV20-1 with TRBJ2-5; 11 bases align to TRBD2. The J segment lost 2 bases and the V segment lost 4 bases, leaving 6 bases of the junction unmatched. Per germline, CDR1 DFQATT and CDR2 SNEGSKA (reference sequence). The CDR3 sequence is 15 residues long.

This clonotype turned up a few times. The chain joins TRBV7-9 to TRBJ1-1, with D possibly TRBD1 on 5 matching bases. Germline loops: CDR1 SEHNR, CDR2 FQNEAQ (reference sequence). This CDR3 has 14 amino acids. V was shortened by 5 bases and J by 5 bases, with 15 bases between the two germline ends. The CDR3 DNA sequence: TGTGCCAGCAGCCCAAGGGGTGGCGGGACTGAAGCTTTCTTT. Protein: CASSPRGGGTEAFF.